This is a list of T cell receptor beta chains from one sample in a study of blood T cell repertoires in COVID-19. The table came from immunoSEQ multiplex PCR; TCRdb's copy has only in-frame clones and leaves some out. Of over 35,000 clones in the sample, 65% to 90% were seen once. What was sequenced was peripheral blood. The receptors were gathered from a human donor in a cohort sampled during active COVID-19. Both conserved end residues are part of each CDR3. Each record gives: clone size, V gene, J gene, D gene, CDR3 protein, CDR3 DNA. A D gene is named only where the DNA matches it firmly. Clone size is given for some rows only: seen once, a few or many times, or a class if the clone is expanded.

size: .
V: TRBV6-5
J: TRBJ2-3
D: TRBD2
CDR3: CASSYGPGGRTDTQYF
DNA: TGTGCCAGCAGTTACGGTCCGGGAGGACGCACAGATACGCAGTATTTT

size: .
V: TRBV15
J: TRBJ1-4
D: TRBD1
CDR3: CATSARTGGREKLFF
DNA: TGTGCCACCAGCGCCCGGACAGGGGGCAGAGAAAAACTGTTTTTT

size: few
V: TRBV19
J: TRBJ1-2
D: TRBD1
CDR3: CASSSPSGTAPYYGYTF
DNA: TGTGCCAGTAGTAGTCCCTCCGGGACAGCGCCGTACTATGGCTACACCTTC

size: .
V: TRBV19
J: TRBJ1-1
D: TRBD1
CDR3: CASSIPTGKSTEAFF
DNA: TGTGCCAGTAGTATTCCGACAGGGAAGAGCACTGAAGCTTTCTTT

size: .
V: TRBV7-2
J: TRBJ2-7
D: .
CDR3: CASEANSYEQYF
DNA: TGTGCCAGCGAAGCTAACTCCTACGAGCAGTACTTC

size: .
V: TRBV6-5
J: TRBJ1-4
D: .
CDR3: CASSYYLSTNEKLFF
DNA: TGTGCCAGCAGTTATTATCTTTCGACTAATGAAAAACTGTTTTTT

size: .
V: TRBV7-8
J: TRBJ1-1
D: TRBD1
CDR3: CASSPGTAEMNTEAFF
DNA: TGTGCCAGCAGCCCAGGGACAGCAGAGATGAACACTGAAGCTTTCTTT

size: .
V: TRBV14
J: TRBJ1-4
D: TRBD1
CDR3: CASSQVSQGARGKLFF
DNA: TGTGCCAGCAGCCAAGTGTCGCAGGGGGCTAGGGGGAAACTGTTTTTT

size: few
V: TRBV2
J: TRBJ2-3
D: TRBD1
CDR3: CASSKTGGGYVGTDTQYF
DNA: TGTGCCAGCAGCAAAACAGGGGGCGGTTACGTAGGCACAGATACGCAGTATTTT

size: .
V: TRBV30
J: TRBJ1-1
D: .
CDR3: CAWNRVWGTEAFF
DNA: TGTGCCTGGAACAGGGTTTGGGGCACTGAAGCTTTCTTT